This is a list of T cell receptor beta chains from one sample in a study of T cell changes during pregnancy in multiple sclerosis. Here immunoSEQ multiplex PCR was the method, and the copy in TCRdb shows in-frame clones only, minus some. Here the sample spans 45,000 to 65,000 clones, over 90% being singletons. The input for sequencing was CD8+ T cells from peripheral blood mononuclear cells, taken in the third trimester of pregnancy. The receptor set was obtained from a female donor with multiple sclerosis, enrolled in a pregnancy study. Both conserved end residues are part of each CDR3. Fields, in order: CDR3 protein, CDR3 DNA, D gene, J gene, V gene, clone size. D genes are given only for firm matches. Clone size is stated in some rows and not others, as once, few, many or a class when expanded.

cdr3_aa: CASSPGTGAEAFF; cdr3_nt: TGTGCCAGCAGCCCGGGGACAGGGGCCGAAGCTTTCTTT; d_call: TRBD1; j_call: TRBJ1-1; v_call: TRBV11-2; clone_size: .
cdr3_aa: CASSQEQGTVAEAFF; cdr3_nt: TGTGCCAGCAGCCAAGAACAGGGAACCGTCGCTGAAGCTTTCTTT; d_call: .; j_call: TRBJ1-1; v_call: TRBV4-2; clone_size: few
cdr3_aa: CASSPTTGLNTGELFF; cdr3_nt: TGCGCCAGCAGCCCCACTACAGGGTTGAACACCGGGGAGCTGTTTTTT; d_call: .; j_call: TRBJ2-2; v_call: TRBV5-1; clone_size: once
cdr3_aa: CASSEPQGTDEQFF; cdr3_nt: TGTGCCAGCAGCGAACCCCAGGGGACCGATGAGCAGTTCTTC; d_call: .; j_call: TRBJ2-1; v_call: TRBV7-9; clone_size: .
cdr3_aa: CASSPTNTNTEAFF; cdr3_nt: TGTGCCAGCAGTCCTACTAACACGAACACTGAAGCTTTCTTT; d_call: .; j_call: TRBJ1-1; v_call: TRBV6-1; clone_size: once
cdr3_aa: CASRGRGSDTQYF; cdr3_nt: TGTGCCAGTAGAGGCAGGGGGTCAGATACGCAGTATTTT; d_call: TRBD1; j_call: TRBJ2-3; v_call: TRBV19; clone_size: .
cdr3_aa: CASSLTSGAPYEQYF; cdr3_nt: TGTGCCAGCAGCTTGACTAGCGGGGCCCCCTACGAGCAGTACTTC; d_call: TRBD2; j_call: TRBJ2-7; v_call: TRBV7-8; clone_size: .
cdr3_aa: CASSLYRDLGYNEQFF; cdr3_nt: TGTGCCAGCAGCCTTTACCGGGATCTGGGATACAATGAGCAGTTCTTC; d_call: .; j_call: TRBJ2-1; v_call: TRBV5-6; clone_size: once
cdr3_aa: CASSYVDSPRQYF; cdr3_nt: TGTGCCAGCAGTTACGTTGACAGTCCACGGCAGTACTTC; d_call: .; j_call: TRBJ2-7; v_call: TRBV6-5; clone_size: .
cdr3_aa: CASSFRTSGRPYEQYF; cdr3_nt: TGCGCCAGCAGCTTCCGGACTAGCGGGAGGCCCTACGAGCAGTACTTC; d_call: TRBD2; j_call: TRBJ2-7; v_call: TRBV5-1; clone_size: .
cdr3_aa: CASTRGQGSDEQYF; cdr3_nt: TGTGCCAGCACTAGGGGACAGGGTTCCGACGAGCAGTACTTC; d_call: TRBD1; j_call: TRBJ2-7; v_call: TRBV9; clone_size: .
cdr3_aa: CASSEAIRGGFPEAFF; cdr3_nt: TGTGCCAGCAGTGAAGCGATCAGGGGTGGCTTCCCTGAAGCTTTCTTT; d_call: .; j_call: TRBJ1-1; v_call: TRBV6-1; clone_size: once
cdr3_aa: CASSQDFSGNEQFF; cdr3_nt: TGTGCCAGCAGCCAAGACTTTAGCGGGAATGAGCAGTTCTTC; d_call: TRBD2; j_call: TRBJ2-1; v_call: TRBV6-5; clone_size: once
cdr3_aa: CASSLIENTEAFF; cdr3_nt: TGTGCCAGCAGTTTAATAGAGAACACTGAAGCTTTCTTT; d_call: .; j_call: TRBJ1-1; v_call: TRBV27; clone_size: .
cdr3_aa: CASSDPNRVGGYTF; cdr3_nt: TGTGCCAGCAGTGACCCTAACAGGGTCGGGGGCTACACCTTC; d_call: .; j_call: TRBJ1-2; v_call: TRBV6-4; clone_size: .
cdr3_aa: CASSQYTGGSPYEQYF; cdr3_nt: TGTGCCAGCAGCCAATACACAGGGGGTTCCCCCTACGAGCAGTACTTC; d_call: TRBD1; j_call: TRBJ2-7; v_call: TRBV4-2; clone_size: .
cdr3_aa: CSVEGSTTGQSYEQYF; cdr3_nt: TGCAGCGTTGAAGGGTCTACTACTGGACAGAGCTACGAGCAGTACTTC; d_call: .; j_call: TRBJ2-7; v_call: TRBV29-1; clone_size: .
cdr3_aa: CASSQEGDGSGPGELFF; cdr3_nt: TGCGCCAGCAGCCAAGAAGGCGACGGGAGTGGTCCCGGGGAGCTGTTTTTT; d_call: .; j_call: TRBJ2-2; v_call: TRBV4-3; clone_size: .
cdr3_aa: CASSPAPGLEIAKNIQYF; cdr3_nt: TGTGCCAGCAGCCCCGCACCCGGACTTGAAATAGCCAAAAACATTCAGTACTTC; d_call: .; j_call: TRBJ2-4; v_call: TRBV11-1; clone_size: .
cdr3_aa: CASSMGLGVNEQFF; cdr3_nt: TGTGCCAGTAGTATGGGACTAGGCGTCAATGAGCAGTTCTTC; d_call: TRBD2; j_call: TRBJ2-1; v_call: TRBV19; clone_size: .
cdr3_aa: CASSPATGPTGELFF; cdr3_nt: TGTGCCAGCAGCCCGGCGACAGGTCCCACCGGGGAGCTGTTTTTT; d_call: .; j_call: TRBJ2-2; v_call: TRBV5-4; clone_size: .
cdr3_aa: CASSGSGRAYEQYF; cdr3_nt: TGTGCCAGCAGTGGAAGCGGGAGGGCCTACGAGCAGTACTTC; d_call: TRBD2; j_call: TRBJ2-7; v_call: TRBV25-1; clone_size: .
cdr3_aa: CASSYLFSGEKLFF; cdr3_nt: TGTGCCAGCAGTTACCTGTTCAGCGGGGAAAAACTGTTTTTT; d_call: .; j_call: TRBJ1-4; v_call: TRBV6-6; clone_size: .
cdr3_aa: CASSFSGAGFYGYTF; cdr3_nt: TGTGCCAGCAGTTTTTCGGGTGCGGGATTCTATGGCTACACCTTC; d_call: .; j_call: TRBJ1-2; v_call: TRBV27; clone_size: .
cdr3_aa: CASSYGVFYGYTF; cdr3_nt: TGTGCCAGCAGTTATGGAGTATTCTATGGCTACACCTTC; d_call: .; j_call: TRBJ1-2; v_call: TRBV27; clone_size: .
cdr3_aa: CASSQDRVKWYF; cdr3_nt: TGTGCCAGCAGTCAAGACAGGGTGAAATGGTACTTC; d_call: TRBD1; j_call: TRBJ2-7; v_call: TRBV6-5; clone_size: .
cdr3_aa: CASSIFSPRDTEAFF; cdr3_nt: TGTGCCAGTAGTATTTTTTCCCCCCGGGACACTGAAGCTTTCTTT; d_call: .; j_call: TRBJ1-1; v_call: TRBV19; clone_size: .
cdr3_aa: CASSFLSPSGGYQETQYF; cdr3_nt: TGTGCCAGCAGCTTTCTATCTCCTAGCGGGGGGTACCAAGAGACCCAGTACTTC; d_call: TRBD2; j_call: TRBJ2-5; v_call: TRBV13; clone_size: .
cdr3_aa: CASSLTGIGTEAFF; cdr3_nt: TGTGCCAGCAGTTTAACGGGAATAGGGACTGAAGCTTTCTTT; d_call: .; j_call: TRBJ1-1; v_call: TRBV27; clone_size: .
cdr3_aa: CASSSHMVAQFF; cdr3_nt: TGTGCCAGCAGTTCTCATATGGTAGCCCAGTTCTTC; d_call: .; j_call: TRBJ2-1; v_call: TRBV28; clone_size: .
cdr3_aa: CSVEQGSGELFF; cdr3_nt: TGCAGCGTGGAACAGGGGTCCGGGGAGCTGTTTTTT; d_call: TRBD1; j_call: TRBJ2-2; v_call: TRBV29-1; clone_size: .
cdr3_aa: CASSELLNSEAFF; cdr3_nt: TGTGCCAGCAGTGAGCTACTTAACTCCGAAGCTTTCTTT; d_call: .; j_call: TRBJ1-1; v_call: TRBV25-1; clone_size: .
cdr3_aa: CASSEWPSGNYEQYF; cdr3_nt: TGTGCCAGCAGTGAATGGCCTAGCGGGAACTACGAGCAGTACTTC; d_call: TRBD2; j_call: TRBJ2-7; v_call: TRBV6-1; clone_size: .
cdr3_aa: CASSHGGRSEQYF; cdr3_nt: TGTGCCAGCAGCCATGGGGGGAGGTCCGAGCAGTACTTC; d_call: .; j_call: TRBJ2-7; v_call: TRBV14; clone_size: .
cdr3_aa: CASRIGDTEAFF; cdr3_nt: TGTGCCAGTAGGATCGGTGACACTGAAGCTTTCTTT; d_call: .; j_call: TRBJ1-1; v_call: TRBV19; clone_size: few
cdr3_aa: CASSRDRGQDRFF; cdr3_nt: TGTGCCAGCAGTAGGGACAGGGGGCAGGATCGGTTCTTC; d_call: TRBD1; j_call: TRBJ2-1; v_call: TRBV6-5; clone_size: .
cdr3_aa: CASSLADPGGTYEQYF; cdr3_nt: TGTGCCAGCAGCTTAGCGGATCCAGGGGGCACCTACGAGCAGTACTTC; d_call: TRBD1; j_call: TRBJ2-7; v_call: TRBV7-9; clone_size: .
cdr3_aa: CASSFGVYNTGELFF; cdr3_nt: TGTGCCAGCAGCTTCGGGGTCTATAACACCGGGGAGCTGTTTTTT; d_call: .; j_call: TRBJ2-2; v_call: TRBV5-6; clone_size: .
cdr3_aa: CASSAGIPLVRYEQYF; cdr3_nt: TGTGCCAGCAGCGCCGGGATTCCTTTGGTCCGCTACGAGCAGTACTTC; d_call: .; j_call: TRBJ2-7; v_call: TRBV21-1; clone_size: .
cdr3_aa: CASTPTLSGYEQYF; cdr3_nt: TGTGCCAGCACTCCTACCCTCTCCGGCTACGAGCAGTACTTC; d_call: .; j_call: TRBJ2-7; v_call: TRBV28; clone_size: .
cdr3_aa: CASSFSVGASYEQYF; cdr3_nt: TGTGCCAGCAGTTTCTCTGTCGGAGCCTCCTACGAGCAGTACTTC; d_call: .; j_call: TRBJ2-7; v_call: TRBV27; clone_size: .
cdr3_aa: CATSSVQGVGEAFF; cdr3_nt: TGTGCCACCTCCTCGGTACAGGGGGTCGGTGAAGCTTTCTTT; d_call: TRBD1; j_call: TRBJ1-1; v_call: TRBV13; clone_size: .
cdr3_aa: CASSALGGDGTDTQYF; cdr3_nt: TGTGCCAGCAGCGCCCTTGGGGGGGATGGCACAGATACGCAGTATTTT; d_call: TRBD2; j_call: TRBJ2-3; v_call: TRBV5-4; clone_size: .